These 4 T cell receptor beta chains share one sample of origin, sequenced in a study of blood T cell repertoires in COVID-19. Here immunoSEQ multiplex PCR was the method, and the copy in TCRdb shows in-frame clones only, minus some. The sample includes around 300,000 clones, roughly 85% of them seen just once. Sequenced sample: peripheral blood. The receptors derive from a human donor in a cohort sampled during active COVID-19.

Written as DNA, the CDR3 is TGTGCCAGCAGCTTATTGGCCCTAGCGGGACCCGAGCAGTACTTC. Protein sequence: CASSLLALAGPEQYF. The genes are TRBV7-2 and TRBJ2-7, with 9 bases aligning to TRBD2. The germline V gene encodes CDR1 SGHTA and CDR2 FQGNSA. The junction had 8 bases not matched to a gene; V was cut back by 2 bases and J by 6 bases. This CDR3 is built from 15 residues.

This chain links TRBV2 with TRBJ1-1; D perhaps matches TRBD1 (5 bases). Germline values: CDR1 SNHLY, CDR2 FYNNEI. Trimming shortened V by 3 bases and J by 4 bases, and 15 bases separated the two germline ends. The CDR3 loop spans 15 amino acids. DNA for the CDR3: TGTGCCAGCAGTGAGTTTGTGGGGGGTCCCACTGAAGCTTTCTTT. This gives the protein CASSEFVGGPTEAFF.

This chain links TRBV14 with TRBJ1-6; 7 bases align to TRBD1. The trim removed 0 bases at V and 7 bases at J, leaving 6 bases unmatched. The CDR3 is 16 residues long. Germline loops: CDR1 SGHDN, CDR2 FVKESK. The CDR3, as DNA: TGTGCCAGCAGCCAAGATATCGGGACAGTAAATTCACCCCTCCACTTT. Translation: CASSQDIGTVNSPLHF. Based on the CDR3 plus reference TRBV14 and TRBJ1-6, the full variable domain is EAGVTQFPSHSVIEKGQTVTLRCDPISGHDNLYWYRRVMGKEIKFLLHFVKESKQDESGMPNNRFLAERTGGTYSTLKVQPAELEDSGVYFCASSQDIGTVNSPLHFGNGTRLTVT.

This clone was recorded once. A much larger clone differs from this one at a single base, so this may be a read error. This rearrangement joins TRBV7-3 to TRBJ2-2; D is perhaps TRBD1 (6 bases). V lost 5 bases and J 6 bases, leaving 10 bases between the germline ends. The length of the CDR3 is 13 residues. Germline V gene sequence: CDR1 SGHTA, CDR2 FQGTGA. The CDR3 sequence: CASSPTGPGELFF. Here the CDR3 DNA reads TGTGCCAGCAGCCCTACAGGGCCCGGGGAGCTGTTTTTT.